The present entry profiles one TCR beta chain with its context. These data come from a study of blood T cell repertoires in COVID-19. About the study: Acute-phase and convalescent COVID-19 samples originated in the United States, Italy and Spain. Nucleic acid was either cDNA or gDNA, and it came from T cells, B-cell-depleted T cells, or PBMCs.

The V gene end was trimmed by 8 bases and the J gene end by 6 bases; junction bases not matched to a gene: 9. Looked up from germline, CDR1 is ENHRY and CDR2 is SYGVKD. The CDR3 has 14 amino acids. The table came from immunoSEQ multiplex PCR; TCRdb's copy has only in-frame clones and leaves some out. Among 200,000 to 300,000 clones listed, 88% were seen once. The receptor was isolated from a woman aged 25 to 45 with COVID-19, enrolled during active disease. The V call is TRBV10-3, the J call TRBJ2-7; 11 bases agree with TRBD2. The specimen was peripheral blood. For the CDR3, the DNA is TGTGCCATCCGGTCTAGCGGGGGGTACGGCGAGCAGTACTTC. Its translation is CAIRSSGGYGEQYF.